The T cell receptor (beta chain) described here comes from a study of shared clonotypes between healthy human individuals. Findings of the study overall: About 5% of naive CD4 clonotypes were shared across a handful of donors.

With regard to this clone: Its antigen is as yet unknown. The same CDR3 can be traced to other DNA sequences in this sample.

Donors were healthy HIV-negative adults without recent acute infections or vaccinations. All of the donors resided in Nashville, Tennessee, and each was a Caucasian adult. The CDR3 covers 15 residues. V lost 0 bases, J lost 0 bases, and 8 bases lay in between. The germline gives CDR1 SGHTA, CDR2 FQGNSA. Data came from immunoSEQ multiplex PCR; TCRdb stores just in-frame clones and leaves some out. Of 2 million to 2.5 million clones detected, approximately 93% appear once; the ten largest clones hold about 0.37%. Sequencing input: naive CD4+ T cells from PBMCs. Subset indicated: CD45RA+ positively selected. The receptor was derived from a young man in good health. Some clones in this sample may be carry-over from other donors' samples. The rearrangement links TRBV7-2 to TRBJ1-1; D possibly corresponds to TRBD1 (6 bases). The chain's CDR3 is CASSLAGGLNTEAFF. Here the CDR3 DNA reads TGTGCCAGCAGCTTAGCGGGGGGCCTGAACACTGAAGCTTTCTTT.